Reported below is one T cell receptor (beta chain). Seattle's cohort entered during active infection and was followed longitudinally. The data are from a study of blood T cell repertoires in COVID-19. About the research overall: Spain, Italy and the United States supplied samples that represented acute and convalescent COVID-19. PBMCs, B-cell-depleted T cells, or T cells provided the cDNA or gDNA that made up the material.

CDR1 SGHDT and CDR2 YYEEEE come from the germline V gene. This CDR3 region has 13 residues. Trimming stripped 4 bases from V and 0 bases from J, with 8 bases between. Original processing methods: It was from reference gene primer amplification that nucleated cell counts were estimated. Profiling relied on immunoSEQ multiplex PCR, and the TCRdb table lists in-frame clones only, not all of them. Clone size and V and J calls were adopted from that table, with D and trimming inferred from the DNA. The table has 200,000 to 250,000 clones, 70% to 90% seen once. The gene calls are TRBV5-6 and TRBJ2-7; D is unclear. This receptor was identified in a woman in her 50s with COVID-19, enrolled during active disease. Material: peripheral blood. The DNA of the CDR3 is TGTGCCAGCAGCCATGACTCCTCCTACGAGCAGTACGTC. Its protein product is CASSHDSSYEQYV.